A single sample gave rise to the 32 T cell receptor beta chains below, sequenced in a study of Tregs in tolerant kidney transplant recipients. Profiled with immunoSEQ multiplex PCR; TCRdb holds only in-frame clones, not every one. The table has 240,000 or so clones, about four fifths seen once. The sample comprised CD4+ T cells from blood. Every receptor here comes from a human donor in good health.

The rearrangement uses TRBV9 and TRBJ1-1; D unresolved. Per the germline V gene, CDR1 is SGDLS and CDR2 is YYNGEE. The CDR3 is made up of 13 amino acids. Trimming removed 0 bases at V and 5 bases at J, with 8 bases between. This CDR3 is CASSVVLGTEAFF. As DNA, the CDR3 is TGTGCCAGCAGCGTAGTACTGGGGACTGAAGCTTTCTTT.

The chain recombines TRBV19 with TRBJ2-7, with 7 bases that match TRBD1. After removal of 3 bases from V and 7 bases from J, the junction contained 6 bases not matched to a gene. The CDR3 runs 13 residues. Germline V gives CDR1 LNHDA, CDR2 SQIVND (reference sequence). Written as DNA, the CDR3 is TGTGCCAGTAGTATTGAGAGGGGGCAAGAGCAGTACTTC. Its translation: CASSIERGQEQYF.

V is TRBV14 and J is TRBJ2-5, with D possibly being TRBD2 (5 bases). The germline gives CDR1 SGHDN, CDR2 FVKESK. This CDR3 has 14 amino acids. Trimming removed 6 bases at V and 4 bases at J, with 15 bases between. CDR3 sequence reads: CASSRGQVVETQYF. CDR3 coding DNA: TGTGCCAGCAGTCGCGGGCAGGTAGTAGAGACCCAGTACTTC.

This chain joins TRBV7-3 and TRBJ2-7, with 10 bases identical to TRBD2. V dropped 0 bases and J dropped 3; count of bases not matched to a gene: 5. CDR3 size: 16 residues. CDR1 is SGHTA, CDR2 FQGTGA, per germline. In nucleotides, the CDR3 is TGTGCCAGCAGCTTAACTCCCCTAGCGGGGGACTACGAGCAGTACTTC. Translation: CASSLTPLAGDYEQYF.

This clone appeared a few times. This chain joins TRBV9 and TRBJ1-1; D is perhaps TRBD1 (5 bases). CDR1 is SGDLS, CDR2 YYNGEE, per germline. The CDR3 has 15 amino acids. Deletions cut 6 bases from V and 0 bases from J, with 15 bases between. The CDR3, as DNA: TGTGCCAGCACCAAGACAGACTACTTGAACACTGAAGCTTTCTTT. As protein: CASTKTDYLNTEAFF.

The CDR3 region has the DNA TGTGCCAGCAGCCCCCGGACAGTCTATGGCTACACCTTC. Its translation: CASSPRTVYGYTF. The chain uses TRBV11-1 and TRBJ1-2; possibly TRBD1 for D (6 bases). Between the trimmed V and J ends, which lost 5 bases and 4 bases, there was a span of 11 bases. CDR3 length: 13 amino acids. In germline, CDR1 is SGHAT, CDR2 FQDESV (reference sequence).

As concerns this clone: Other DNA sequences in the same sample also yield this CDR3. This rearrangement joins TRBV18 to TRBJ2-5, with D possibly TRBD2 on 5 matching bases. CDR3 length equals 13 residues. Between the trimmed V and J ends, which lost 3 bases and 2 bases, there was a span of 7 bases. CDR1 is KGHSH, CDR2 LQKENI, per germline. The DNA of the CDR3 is TGTGCCAGCTCACCCGGGGTTCAAGAGACCCAGTACTTC. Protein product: CASSPGVQETQYF.

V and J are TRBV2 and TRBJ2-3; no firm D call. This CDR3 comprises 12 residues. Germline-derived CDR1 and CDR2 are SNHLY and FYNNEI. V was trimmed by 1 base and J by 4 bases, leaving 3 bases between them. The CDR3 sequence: CASSEVADTQYF. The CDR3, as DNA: TGTGCCAGCAGTGAAGTGGCAGATACGCAGTATTTT. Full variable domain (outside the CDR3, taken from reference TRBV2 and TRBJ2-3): EPEVTQTPSHQVTQMGQEVILRCVPISNHLYFYWYRQILGQKVEFLVSFYNNEISEKSEIFDDQFSVERPDGSNFTLKIRSTKLEDSAMYFCASSEVADTQYFGPGTRLTVL.

The CDR3 region has the DNA TGCAGCCATTCTCTAGCGGGCCCCACCAATGAGCAGTTCTTC. It specifies CSHSLAGPTNEQFF. V usage is TRBV29-1 and J usage is TRBJ2-1, with 8 nucleotides matching TRBD2. The CDR3 covers 14 residues. The germline gives CDR1 SQVTM, CDR2 ANQGSEA. V trimming: 8 bases; J trimming: 6 bases; junction bases outside the gene matches: 12.

The CDR3: CASRFASAYEQYF. CDR3 sequence (DNA): TGTGCCAGCAGGTTCGCTTCGGCCTACGAGCAGTACTTC. The chain links TRBV6-5 to TRBJ2-7; no firm D call. CDR1 MNHEY and CDR2 SVGAGI come from the germline V gene. Trimming took off 6 bases at V and 2 bases at J, with 11 bases between the two ends. The CDR3 has 13 amino acids.

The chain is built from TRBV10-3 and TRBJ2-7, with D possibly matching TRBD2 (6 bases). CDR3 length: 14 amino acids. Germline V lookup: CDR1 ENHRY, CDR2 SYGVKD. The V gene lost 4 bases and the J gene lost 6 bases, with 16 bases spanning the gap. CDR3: CAISGSTRGAEQYF. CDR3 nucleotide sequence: TGTGCCATCAGTGGTTCGACTAGAGGAGCCGAGCAGTACTTC.

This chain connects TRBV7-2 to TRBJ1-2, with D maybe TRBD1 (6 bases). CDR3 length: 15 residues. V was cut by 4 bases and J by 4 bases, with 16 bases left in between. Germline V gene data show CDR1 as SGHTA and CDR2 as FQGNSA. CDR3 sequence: CASSSSIKQGYGYTF. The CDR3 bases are TGTGCCAGCAGCTCCTCAATTAAACAGGGCTATGGCTACACCTTC.

For the CDR3, the DNA is TGTGCCAGCAGCCGCCTCCGGGAGGGTCTCACAGATACGCAGTATTTT. Amino acid sequence: CASSRLREGLTDTQYF. The J gene is TRBJ2-3, the V gene TRBV14, with TRBD2 matching 8 bases. V dropped 4 bases and J dropped 2; count of bases not matched to a gene: 8. The CDR3 is made up of 16 amino acids. Germline V lookup: CDR1 SGHDN, CDR2 FVKESK.

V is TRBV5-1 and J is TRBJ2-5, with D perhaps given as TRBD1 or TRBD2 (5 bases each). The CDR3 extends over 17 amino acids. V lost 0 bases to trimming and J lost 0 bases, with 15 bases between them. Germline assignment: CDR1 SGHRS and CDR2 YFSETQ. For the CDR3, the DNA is TGCGCCAGCAGCTTGGGAGGGGCGGCAGCGTACCAAGAGACCCAGTACTTC. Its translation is CASSLGGAAAYQETQYF.

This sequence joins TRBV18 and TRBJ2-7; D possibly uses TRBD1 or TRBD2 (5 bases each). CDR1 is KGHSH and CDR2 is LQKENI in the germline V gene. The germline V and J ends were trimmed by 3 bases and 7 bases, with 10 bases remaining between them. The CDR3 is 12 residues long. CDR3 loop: CASSPPGREQYF. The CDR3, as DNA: TGTGCCAGCTCACCGCCGGGACGAGAGCAGTACTTC.

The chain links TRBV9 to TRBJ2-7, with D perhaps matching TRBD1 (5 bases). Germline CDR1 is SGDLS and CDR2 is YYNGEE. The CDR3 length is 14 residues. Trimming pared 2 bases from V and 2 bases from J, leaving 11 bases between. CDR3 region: CASSVGVGPYEQYF. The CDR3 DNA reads TGTGCCAGCAGCGTCGGTGTGGGGCCCTACGAGCAGTACTTC.

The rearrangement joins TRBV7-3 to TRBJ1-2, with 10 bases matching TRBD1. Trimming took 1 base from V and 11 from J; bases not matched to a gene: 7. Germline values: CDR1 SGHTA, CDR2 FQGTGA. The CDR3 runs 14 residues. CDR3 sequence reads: CASSLRGTGEGYTF. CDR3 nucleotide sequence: TGTGCCAGCAGCTTAAGGGGGACAGGGGAGGGTTACACCTTC.

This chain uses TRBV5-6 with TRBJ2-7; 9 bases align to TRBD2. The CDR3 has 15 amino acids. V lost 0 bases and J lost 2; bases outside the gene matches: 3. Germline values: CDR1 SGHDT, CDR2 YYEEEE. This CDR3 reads CASSLDPSGTYEQYF. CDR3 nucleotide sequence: TGTGCCAGCAGCTTGGACCCTAGCGGGACCTACGAGCAGTACTTC.

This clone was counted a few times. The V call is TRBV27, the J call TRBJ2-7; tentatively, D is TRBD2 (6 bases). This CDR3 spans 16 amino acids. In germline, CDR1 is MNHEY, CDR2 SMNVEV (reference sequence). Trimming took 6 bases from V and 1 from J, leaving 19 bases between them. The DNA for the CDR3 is TGTGCCAGCAGGGGCGTCCCCGGGAGTGGTTCCTACGAGCAGTACTTC. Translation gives CASRGVPGSGSYEQYF.

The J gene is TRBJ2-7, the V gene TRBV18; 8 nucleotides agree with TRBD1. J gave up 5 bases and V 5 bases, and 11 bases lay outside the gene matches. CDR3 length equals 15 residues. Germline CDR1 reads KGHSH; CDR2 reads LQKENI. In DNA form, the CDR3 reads TGTGCCAGCTCAGCAGAGGCAGGGGGCGTCCACGAGCAGTACTTC. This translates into CASSAEAGGVHEQYF.

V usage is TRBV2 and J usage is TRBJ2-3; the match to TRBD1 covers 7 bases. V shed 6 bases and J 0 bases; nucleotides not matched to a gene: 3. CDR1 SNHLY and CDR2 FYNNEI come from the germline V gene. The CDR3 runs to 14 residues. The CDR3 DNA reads TGTGCCAGCAGAGGGGGCAGGAGCACAGATACGCAGTATTTT. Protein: CASRGGRSTDTQYF.

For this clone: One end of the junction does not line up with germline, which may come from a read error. CDR3 loop: CACSSARGGTEAFF. CDR3 nucleotides: TGTGCCTGCAGCAGCGCGCGGGGGGGCACTGAAGCTTTCTTT. The chain couples TRBV5-6 to TRBJ1-1; possible D gene TRBD1, 5 bases. Germline V gene sequence: CDR1 SGHDT, CDR2 YYEEEE. The CDR3 extends over 14 amino acids. Based on the CDR3 plus reference TRBV5-6 and TRBJ1-1, the full variable domain is DAGVTQSPTHLIKTRGQQVTLRCSPKSGHDTVSWYQQALGQGPQFIFQYYEEEERQRGNFPDRFSGHQFPNYSSELNVNALLLGDSALYLCACSSARGGTEAFFGQGTRLTVV.

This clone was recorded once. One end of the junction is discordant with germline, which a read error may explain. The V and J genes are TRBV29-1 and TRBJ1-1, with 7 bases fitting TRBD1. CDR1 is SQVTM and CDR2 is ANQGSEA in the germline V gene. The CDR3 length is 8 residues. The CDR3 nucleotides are TGCAGCGTGACAGGGCTGCGCTTT. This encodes CSVTGLRF. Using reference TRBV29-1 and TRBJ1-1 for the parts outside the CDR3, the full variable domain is SAVISQKPSRDICQRGTSLTIQCQVDSQVTMMFWYRQQPGQSLTLIATANQGSEATYESGFVIDKFPISRPNLTFSTLTVSNMSPEDSSIYLCSVTGLRFGQGTRLTVV.

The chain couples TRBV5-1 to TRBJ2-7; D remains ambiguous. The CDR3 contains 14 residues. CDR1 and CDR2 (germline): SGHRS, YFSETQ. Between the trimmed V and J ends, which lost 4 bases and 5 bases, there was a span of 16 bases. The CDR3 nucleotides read TGCGCCAGCAGCACCCTCGACACCATCGACGAGCAGTACTTC. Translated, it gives CASSTLDTIDEQYF.

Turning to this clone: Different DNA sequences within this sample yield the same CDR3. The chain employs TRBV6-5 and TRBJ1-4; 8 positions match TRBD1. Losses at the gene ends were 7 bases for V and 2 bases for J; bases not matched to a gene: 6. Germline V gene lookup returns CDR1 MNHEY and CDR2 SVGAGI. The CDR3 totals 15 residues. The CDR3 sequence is CASKADRATNEKLFF. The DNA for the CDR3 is TGTGCCAGCAAAGCGGACAGGGCGACTAATGAAAAACTGTTTTTT.

This CDR3 reads CASSFGVRPSSYNEQFF. The CDR3 DNA follows: TGTGCCAGCAGTTTTGGCGTCCGCCCCAGCTCCTACAATGAGCAGTTCTTC. V gene TRBV28 combines with J gene TRBJ2-1; D uncertain. The germline gives CDR1 MDHEN, CDR2 SYDVKM. The CDR3 runs 17 residues. Trimming pared 3 bases from V and 0 bases from J, leaving 15 bases between.

CDR3 bases: TGCGCCAGCAGCACAACCCCTAGCGGGAGGTCCTACGAGCAGTACTTC. It specifies CASSTTPSGRSYEQYF. The chain has TRBV5-1 and TRBJ2-7; 11 nucleotides match TRBD2. Germline V gene lookup returns CDR1 SGHRS and CDR2 YFSETQ. The CDR3 length is 16 residues. V shed 4 bases, J shed 1 base, and the junction held 7 bases outside the gene matches.

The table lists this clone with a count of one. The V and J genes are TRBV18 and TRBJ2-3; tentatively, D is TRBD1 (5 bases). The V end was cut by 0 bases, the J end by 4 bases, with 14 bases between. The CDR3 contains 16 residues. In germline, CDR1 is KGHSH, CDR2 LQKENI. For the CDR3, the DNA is TGTGCCAGCTCACCACCAGGCGTCCTAGGGGCAGATACGCAGTATTTT. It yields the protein CASSPPGVLGADTQYF.

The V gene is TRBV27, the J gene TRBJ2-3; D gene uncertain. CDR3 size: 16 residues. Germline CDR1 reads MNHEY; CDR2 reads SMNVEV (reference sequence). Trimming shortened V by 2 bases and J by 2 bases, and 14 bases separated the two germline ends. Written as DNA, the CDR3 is TGTGCCAGCAGTTTAGGGAACGGCAGATACACAGATACGCAGTATTTT. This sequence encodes CASSLGNGRYTDTQYF.

The CDR3 loop reads CSVGGDTQGETQYF. The CDR3 coding sequence is TGCAGCGTTGGGGGTGACACTCAGGGAGAGACCCAGTACTTC. The chain links TRBV29-1 to TRBJ2-5; a possible D gene is TRBD1 (5 bases). The CDR3 extends over 14 amino acids. Germline CDR1 reads SQVTM; CDR2 reads ANQGSEA. Trimming took 4 bases from V and 4 from J, leaving 16 bases between them.

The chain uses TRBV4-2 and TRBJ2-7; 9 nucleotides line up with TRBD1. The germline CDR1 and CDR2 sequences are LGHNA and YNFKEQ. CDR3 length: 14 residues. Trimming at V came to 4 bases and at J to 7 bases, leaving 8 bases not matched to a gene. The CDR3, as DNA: TGTGCCAGCAGCCTCGGGACAGGGATGGGGGAGCAGTACTTC. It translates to CASSLGTGMGEQYF.

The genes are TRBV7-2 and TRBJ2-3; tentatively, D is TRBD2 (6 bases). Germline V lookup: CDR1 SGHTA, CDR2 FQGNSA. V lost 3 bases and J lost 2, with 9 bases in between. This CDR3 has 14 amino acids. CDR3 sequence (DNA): TGTGCCAGCAGCTTGGCGGGGTTCACAGATACGCAGTATTTT. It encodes CASSLAGFTDTQYF.